These 23 T cell receptor beta chains were sequenced from one sample in a study of blood T cells in healthy people across ages. Using a J-beta primer mix together with a sample-barcoded 5' primer, a second PCR was run for roughly 6 to 11 cycles. TCRdb re-called the 5' RACE reads with MiXCR, one entry per CDR3 protein. The sample records over 600,000 distinct CDR3 sequences, 35% to 50% being singletons. The sequenced sample was blood. Every receptor here comes from a man at least 80 years old in good health.

This clonotype has just one count. The chain recombines TRBV7-9 with TRBJ1-1; D is perhaps TRBD1 (6 bases). The ends were cut back, 5 bases at V and 7 bases at J, with 14 bases in the middle. CDR1 and CDR2 from the germline V gene are SEHNR and FQNEAQ (reference sequence). This CDR3 is 13 amino acids long. CDR3: CASSASGRGEAFF. In DNA, the CDR3 is TGTGCCAGCAGCGCCTCGGGCAGGGGTGAAGCTTTCTTT.

Concerning this clonotype itself: A read error may be the cause here, since a much bigger clone is one base away. This rearrangement joins TRBV20-1 to TRBJ2-3; a possible D gene is TRBD2 (7 bases). This CDR3 comprises 15 residues. CDR1 DFQATT and CDR2 SNEGSKA come from the germline V gene (reference sequence). The ends were cut back, 6 bases at V and 2 bases at J, with 18 bases in the middle. CDR3 sequence reads: CSARGLGGHTDTQYF. The CDR3 DNA reads TGCAGTGCGCGCGGACTAGGGGGACACACAGATACGCAGTATTTT.

V usage is TRBV20-1 and J usage is TRBJ2-1, with 7 bases fitting TRBD2. With 3 bases clipped from V and 6 bases from J, the junction kept 11 bases outside the gene matches. The CDR3 consists of 15 residues. Germline assignment: CDR1 DFQATT and CDR2 SNEGSKA (reference sequence). For the CDR3, the DNA is TGCAGTGCTAGCGGAGTCGGGGGGTCGGCCAATGAGCAGTTCTTC. Encoded protein: CSASGVGGSANEQFF.

The chain links TRBV6-2 or TRBV6-3 to TRBJ2-5; possible D gene TRBD2, 6 bases. V lost 2 bases and J lost 5, with 12 bases in between. The CDR3 totals 14 residues. CDR1 is MNHEY and CDR2 is SVGEGT in the germline V gene. In DNA, the CDR3 is TGTGCCAGCAGTTACGCGGGAATGGGCGAGACCCAGTACTTC. Translating it yields CASSYAGMGETQYF.

The J gene is TRBJ2-4, the V gene TRBV27; 9 nucleotides match TRBD1. With 5 bases clipped from V and 0 bases from J, the junction kept 11 bases outside the gene matches. This CDR3 is built from 18 residues. The germline V gene encodes CDR1 MNHEY and CDR2 SMNVEV (reference sequence). The CDR3 bases are TGTGCCAGCAGTCCCCGGGTCGGGACAGGGATAGCCAAAAACATTCAGTACTTC. The encoded protein is CASSPRVGTGIAKNIQYF.

This clonotype showed up many times. A read error is possible here, since a much larger clone lies one base away. The chain combines TRBV28 with TRBJ2-1; TRBD1 matches at 7 bases. The end of the DNA fits TRBJ2-7 better, so the J call may be wrong. The CDR3 extends over 13 amino acids. The germline CDR1 and CDR2 sequences are MDHEN and SYDVKM. The CDR3 DNA is TGTGCCAGCTCCGGGACAGATTACAATGAGCAGTACTTC. The encoded protein is CASSGTDYNEQYF.

The chain combines TRBV9 with TRBJ2-5; D might be TRBD2 (6 bases). Trimming took off 3 bases at V and 2 bases at J, with 14 bases between the two ends. Germline CDR1 and CDR2: SGDLS and YYNGEE. CDR3 length: 15 residues. The CDR3 sequence is CASSGREILQETQYF. The CDR3 nucleotides are TGTGCCAGCAGCGGACGGGAGATTCTGCAAGAGACCCAGTACTTC.

CDR3 residues: CASSPTSGDSYEQYF. The CDR3 nucleotides are TGTGCCAGCAGCCCGACTAGCGGGGACTCCTACGAGCAGTACTTC. V gene TRBV3-1 combines with J gene TRBJ2-7; 11 bases fit TRBD2. The ends lost 4 bases at V and 0 bases at J; junction bases unmatched: 2. Germline loops: CDR1 LGHDT, CDR2 YNNKEL (reference sequence). This CDR3 has 15 amino acids.

V is TRBV28 and J is TRBJ2-1; 10 bases are shared with TRBD2. This CDR3 is 16 amino acids long. Trimming at V came to 5 bases and at J to 6 bases, leaving 10 bases not matched to a gene. CDR1 and CDR2 (germline): MDHEN, SYDVKM. The chain's CDR3 is CASSPLAGTPLNEQFF. The CDR3 nucleotides read TGTGCCAGCAGTCCACTAGCGGGGACCCCCCTCAATGAGCAGTTCTTC.

This clonotype has ten or more counts. The gene calls are TRBV14 and TRBJ1-5, with TRBD1 matching 7 bases. The V gene end was trimmed by 6 bases and the J gene end by 3 bases; junction bases not matched to a gene: 5. CDR3 length equals 14 residues. Germline-derived CDR1 and CDR2 are SGHDN and FVKESK. In DNA, the CDR3 is TGTGCCAGCAGTCACAGGGGCTACAATCAGCCCCAGCATTTT. Its protein product is CASSHRGYNQPQHF.

This clonotype was recorded a few times. The chain combines TRBV6-2 or TRBV6-3 with TRBJ2-3; 14 positions agree with TRBD2. The CDR3 consists of 16 residues. The trim removed 6 bases at V and 3 bases at J, leaving 5 bases unmatched. CDR1 MNHEY and CDR2 SVGEGT come from the germline V gene. The CDR3 region has the DNA TGTGCCAGCAGGATGGGACTAGCGGGGGCTACAGATACGCAGTATTTT. It codes for CASRMGLAGATDTQYF.

This clonotype was counted ten times or more. The chain recombines TRBV28 with TRBJ2-4; the match to TRBD2 covers 10 bases. From germline, CDR1 is MDHEN and CDR2 SYDVKM. The CDR3 has 18 amino acids. V gave up 2 bases and J gave up 2 bases; unmatched junction bases: 9. The CDR3 DNA sequence: TGTGCCAGCAGTTTAAGAGCGGGAGGGCCGGTGACCAAAAACATTCAGTACTTC. Its protein is CASSLRAGGPVTKNIQYF.

A few counts support this clonotype. This sequence joins TRBV7-9 and TRBJ2-1; TRBD2 agrees at 10 bases. The trim removed 7 bases at V and 9 bases at J, leaving 15 bases unmatched. There are 16 residues in the CDR3. Germline CDR1 is SEHNR and CDR2 is FQNEAQ (reference sequence). CDR3 nucleotide sequence: TGTGCCAGCATCTCCCCCCAGCGGGGGGGCCTTACTGAGCAGTTCTTC. It translates to CASISPQRGGLTEQFF. The full variable domain, completed using reference TRBV7-9 and TRBJ2-1, is DTGVSQNPRHKITKRGQNVTFRCDPISEHNRLYWYRQTLGQGPEFLTYFQNEAQLEKSRLLSDRFSAERPKGSFSTLEIQRTEQGDSAMYLCASISPQRGGLTEQFFGPGTRLTVL.

This chain joins TRBV7-2 and TRBJ2-2; no definite D call. Trimming removed 0 bases from V and 0 bases from J, with 8 bases in between. CDR3 length: 16 amino acids. In germline, CDR1 is SGHTA, CDR2 FQGNSA. The CDR3 coding sequence is TGTGCCAGCAGCTTAGCTTTCAGATCGAACACCGGGGAGCTGTTTTTT. It yields the protein CASSLAFRSNTGELFF.

The chain uses TRBV3-1 and TRBJ2-6; D is ambiguous. CDR1 LGHDT and CDR2 YNNKEL come from the germline V gene (reference sequence). The CDR3 runs 15 residues. Trimming cost V 0 bases and J 2 bases, with 5 bases left between them. CDR3 residues: CASSQEATGANVLTF. The DNA of the CDR3 is TGTGCCAGCAGCCAAGAGGCAACTGGGGCCAACGTCCTGACTTTC.

The J gene is TRBJ1-6, the V gene TRBV20-1; 7 bases match TRBD1. Germline lookup yields CDR1 DFQATT and CDR2 SNEGSKA (reference sequence). With V trimmed by 6 bases and J by 7 bases, 12 bases remained unmatched. CDR3 length equals 15 residues. The CDR3 reads CSALALQGRNSPLHF. CDR3 nucleotide sequence: TGCAGTGCCCTAGCACTACAGGGGCGGAATTCACCCCTCCACTTT.

The chain couples TRBV19 to TRBJ2-3; D is undetermined. The V and J ends lost 5 bases and 2 bases respectively, with 11 bases between them. The CDR3 extends over 14 amino acids. CDR1 and CDR2 from the germline V gene are LNHDA and SQIVND (reference sequence). CDR3 in amino acids: CASSFNTATDTQYF. The CDR3 DNA reads as TGTGCCAGTAGTTTCAATACAGCCACAGATACGCAGTATTTT.

This clonotype occurred once. The chain couples TRBV12-3 or TRBV12-4 to TRBJ1-1, with 10 bases matching TRBD1. V dropped 3 bases and J dropped 2; count of bases not matched to a gene: 3. This CDR3 is 15 amino acids long. CDR3 in amino acids: CASSFWDRGNTEAFF. For the CDR3, the DNA is TGTGCCAGCAGTTTTTGGGACAGGGGAAACACTGAAGCTTTCTTT.

This rearrangement joins TRBV6-6 to TRBJ1-1, with a possible D match to TRBD1 (6 bases). Between the trimmed V and J ends, which lost 10 bases and 2 bases, there was a span of 20 bases. Germline V lookup: CDR1 MNHNY, CDR2 SVGAGI (reference sequence). The CDR3 has 15 residues. The CDR3: CATRGQINFNTEAFF. CDR3 nucleotides: TGTGCCACCCGGGGGCAGATAAATTTTAACACTGAAGCTTTCTTT.

The chain has TRBV21-1 and TRBJ2-5; the table's D call of TRBD1 was not tested on the DNA. The J call may not be correct, given that the DNA end is closer to TRBJ2-7. TRBV21-1 is a recognized pseudogene. The length of the CDR3 is 14 residues. CDR3 amino acids: CTSTTPGPDYEQYF. The CDR3 nucleotides are TGTACCAGCACCACTCCCGGGCCCGACTACGAGCAGTACTTC.

The chain is built from TRBV4-1 and TRBJ2-6; D might be TRBD1 (5 bases). Trimming removed 0 bases at V and 2 bases at J, with 8 bases between. The CDR3 runs 16 residues. CDR1 is MGHRA and CDR2 is YSYEKL in the germline V gene. The CDR3 nucleotides read TGCGCCAGCAGCCAAGATTCGACAGCTGGGGCCAACGTCCTGACTTTC. It is translated as CASSQDSTAGANVLTF.

This clonotype showed up just a few times. The V and J genes are TRBV7-2 and TRBJ1-6, with D possibly matching TRBD1 (6 bases). Trimming took off 2 bases at V and 7 bases at J, with 18 bases between the two ends. Germline V lookup: CDR1 SGHTA, CDR2 FQGNSA. The CDR3 spans 17 residues. The CDR3 sequence is CASSLTARSRGNSPLHF. The DNA for the CDR3 is TGTGCCAGCAGCTTAACGGCCAGAAGCAGGGGCAATTCACCCCTCCACTTT.

The CDR3 nucleotides read TGCGCCAGCAGCCAAGGAGTACAGGCGTGGCAGCCCCAGCATTTT. Translating it yields CASSQGVQAWQPQHF. The genes are TRBV4-3 and TRBJ1-5, with D perhaps matching TRBD1 (5 bases). V dropped 1 base and J dropped 7 bases, with 14 bases sitting between them. The CDR3 loop spans 15 amino acids. Germline CDR1 and CDR2: LGHNA and YSLEER.